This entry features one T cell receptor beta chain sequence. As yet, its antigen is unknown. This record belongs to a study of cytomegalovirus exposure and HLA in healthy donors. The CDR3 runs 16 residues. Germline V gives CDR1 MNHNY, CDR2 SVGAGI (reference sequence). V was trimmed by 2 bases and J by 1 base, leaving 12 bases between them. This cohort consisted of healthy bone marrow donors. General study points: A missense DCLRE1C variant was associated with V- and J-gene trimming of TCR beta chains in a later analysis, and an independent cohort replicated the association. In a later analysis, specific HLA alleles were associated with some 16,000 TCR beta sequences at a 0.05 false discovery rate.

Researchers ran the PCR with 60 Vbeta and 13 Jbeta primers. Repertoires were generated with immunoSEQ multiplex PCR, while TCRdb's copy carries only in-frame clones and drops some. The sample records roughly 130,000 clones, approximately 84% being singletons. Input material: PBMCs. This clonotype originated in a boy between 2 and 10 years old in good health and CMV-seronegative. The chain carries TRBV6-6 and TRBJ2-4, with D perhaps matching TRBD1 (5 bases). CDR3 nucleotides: TGTGCCAGCAGTTACCAAGGGGCGTCGGCCAAAAACATTCAGTACTTC. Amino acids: CASSYQGASAKNIQYF.